Following are 32 T cell receptor beta chains from one sample sequenced in a study of spatial heterogeneity in lung cancer. TCRdb reanalysed the 5' RACE reads using MiXCR and keeps one entry per CDR3 protein. The sample lists tens of thousands of distinct CDR3 sequences, about an eighth occurring once. Noted time point: sample taken at primary tumor resection. Whole RNA, isolated from tumor, nontumor lung or frozen PBMC, was sequenced without prior sorting. The specimen was PBMCs, collected at surgery. The receptors shown here come from a male donor with early-stage non-small cell lung cancer.

In DNA form, the CDR3 reads TGTGCCAGCAGCCAATTGCCCTTACTAGCGGGACTATACTACGAGCAGTACTTC. The encoded protein is CASSQLPLLAGLYYEQYF. The chain recombines TRBV3-1 with TRBJ2-7, with TRBD2 matching over 10 bases. Germline lookup yields CDR1 LGHDT and CDR2 YNNKEL (reference sequence). This CDR3 has 18 amino acids. V lost 2 bases to trimming and J lost 3 bases; unmatched junction nucleotides: 13.

This chain joins TRBV5-1 and TRBJ2-7; 8 nucleotides line up with TRBD1. There are 14 residues in the CDR3. Germline V CDR1 and CDR2: SGHRS, YFSETQ. Trimming cost V 3 bases and J 6 bases; bases outside gene matches: 8. Here the CDR3 DNA reads TGCGCCAGCAGCTGGAGACAGGGGTCTGGCGAGCAGTACTTC. This sequence encodes CASSWRQGSGEQYF.

Only a few counts were recorded for this clonotype. The chain uses TRBV6-5 and TRBJ2-3, with D possibly being TRBD1 (6 bases). This CDR3 has 15 residues. The germline V gene encodes CDR1 MNHEY and CDR2 SVGAGI. Trimming pared 6 bases from V and 1 base from J, leaving 14 bases between. CDR3 sequence: CASRSGTHRTDTQYF. CDR3 bases: TGTGCCAGCAGGTCAGGGACACATCGCACAGATACGCAGTATTTT.

V and J are TRBV6-1 and TRBJ2-7; TRBD1 matches at 10 bases. J gave up 4 bases and V 6 bases, and 9 bases lay outside the gene matches. Germline V gives CDR1 MNHNS, CDR2 SASEGT. The CDR3 length is 15 residues. CDR3 in amino acids: CASSPSGTGVYEQYF. The DNA for the CDR3 is TGTGCCAGCAGCCCTTCTGGGACAGGGGTGTACGAGCAGTACTTC.

This clonotype has only one observation. The rearrangement links TRBV7-6 to TRBJ2-5, with TRBD2 matching over 11 bases. Trimming cost V 5 bases and J 5 bases; bases outside gene matches: 4. The CDR3 spans 14 residues. Per germline, CDR1 SGHVS and CDR2 FNYEAQ. This CDR3 reads CASSRRTSGETQYF. The CDR3 DNA follows: TGTGCCAGCAGCCGCCGGACTAGCGGGGAGACCCAGTACTTC.

This clonotype was seen a few times. The gene calls are TRBV30 and TRBJ2-1; TRBD2 aligns across 7 bases. This CDR3 is 13 amino acids long. Germline V CDR1 and CDR2: GTSNPN, SVGIG (reference sequence). The junction had 11 bases not matched to a gene; V was cut back by 6 bases and J by 9 bases. The CDR3 protein is CACAPGLEGEQFF. DNA for the CDR3: TGTGCCTGCGCCCCAGGACTAGAGGGTGAGCAGTTCTTC. Complete variable domain (other parts from reference TRBV30 and TRBJ2-1): SQTIHQWPATLVQPVGSPLSLECTVEGTSNPNLYWYRQAAGRGLQLLFYSVGIGQISSEVPQNLSASRPQDRQFILSSKKLLLSDSGFYLCACAPGLEGEQFFGPGTRLTVL.

This clonotype was seen a handful of times. The V and J genes are TRBV7-9 and TRBJ2-1; 14 bases align to TRBD2. Germline V gives CDR1 SEHNR, CDR2 FQNEAQ (reference sequence). J lost 8 bases, V lost 9 bases, and 12 bases had no gene match. The CDR3 is 16 residues long. This CDR3 is CASSPGLAGEADEQFF. CDR3 in DNA: TGTGCCAGTAGTCCGGGACTAGCGGGAGAGGCGGATGAGCAGTTCTTC.

This clonotype has ten or more counts. V is TRBV29-1 and J is TRBJ1-1; D might be TRBD1 (5 bases). In germline, CDR1 is SQVTM, CDR2 ANQGSEA. The CDR3 length is 14 residues. The V and J ends lost 3 bases and 4 bases respectively, with 15 bases between them. The CDR3 loop is CSVEPEFGATEAFF. The CDR3 DNA is TGCAGCGTTGAGCCGGAGTTCGGGGCCACTGAAGCTTTCTTT.

This chain uses TRBV5-1 with TRBJ2-1, with 9 bases that match TRBD2. The J segment lost 9 bases and the V segment lost 0 bases, leaving 13 bases of the junction unmatched. Germline CDR1 SGHRS, CDR2 YFSETQ. This CDR3 spans 17 amino acids. CDR3 residues: CASSLVSGSTSSGEQFF. The CDR3 bases are TGCGCCAGCAGCTTGGTTAGCGGGAGTACAAGCAGCGGTGAGCAGTTCTTC.

The chain employs TRBV5-1 and TRBJ1-2; D perhaps matches TRBD1 (5 bases). The CDR3 has 15 amino acids. Trimming removed 0 bases from V and 8 bases from J, with 17 bases in between. Germline V gives CDR1 SGHRS, CDR2 YFSETQ. CDR3 loop: CASSLAGTGIGGYTF. The CDR3 nucleotides are TGCGCCAGCAGCTTGGCCGGTACAGGAATAGGAGGCTACACCTTC.

In this sample, this clonotype turned up many times. CDR3 protein: CASSPQPITANTEAFF. The DNA of the CDR3 is TGTGCCAGCAGCCCCCAGCCCATAACAGCGAACACTGAAGCTTTCTTT. This rearrangement joins TRBV3-1 to TRBJ1-1; D uncertain. The germline V and J ends were trimmed by 4 bases and 1 base, with 16 bases remaining between them. This CDR3 comprises 16 residues. The germline gives CDR1 LGHDT, CDR2 YNNKEL (reference sequence).

This clonotype was detected ten times or more. The chain recombines TRBV3-1 with TRBJ1-1; D gene uncertain. CDR1 LGHDT and CDR2 YNNKEL come from the germline V gene (reference sequence). The CDR3 is made up of 12 amino acids. V lost 5 bases, J lost 3 bases, and 7 bases lay in between. The CDR3 DNA reads TGTGCCAGCAGCTTAAGGGACACTGAAGCTTTCTTT. It yields the protein CASSLRDTEAFF.

Many counts were recorded for this clonotype. The V gene is TRBV29-1, the J gene TRBJ1-1, with unresolved D. The germline gives CDR1 SQVTM, CDR2 ANQGSEA. V was trimmed by 4 bases and J by 7 bases, leaving 10 bases between them. The CDR3 runs 11 residues. The CDR3 coding sequence is TGCAGCGTTGCTCCCGGGGTTGAAGCTTTCTTT. Translated: CSVAPGVEAFF.

This clonotype showed up just once. The chain joins TRBV2 to TRBJ2-1, with unresolved D. Germline assignment: CDR1 SNHLY and CDR2 FYNNEI. CDR3 size: 10 residues. V lost 8 bases, J lost 5 bases, and 4 bases lay in between. The CDR3 region is CASGDNEQFF. CDR3 coding DNA: TGTGCCAGCGGCGACAATGAGCAGTTCTTC.

This clonotype was counted only a few times. The rearrangement links TRBV6-5 to TRBJ1-2; 7 bases align to TRBD1. The CDR3 has 14 amino acids. V dropped 4 bases and J dropped 6; count of bases not matched to a gene: 8. Germline CDR1 is MNHEY and CDR2 is SVGAGI. CDR3 coding DNA: TGTGCCAGCAGTTTTCAGGGACAGACCAATGGCTACACCTTC. Residues: CASSFQGQTNGYTF.

This clonotype has a handful of counts. The rearrangement links TRBV4-1 to TRBJ1-1; TRBD1 might be the D (5 bases). From germline, CDR1 is MGHRA and CDR2 YSYEKL. The CDR3 runs 14 residues. V lost 4 bases and J 7 bases, leaving 16 bases between the germline ends. The CDR3 protein is CASSLRGGGGEAFF. As DNA, the CDR3 is TGCGCCAGCAGCCTGAGGGGCGGAGGAGGTGAAGCTTTCTTT.

This clonotype was observed at least ten times. The chain carries TRBV12-3 or TRBV12-4 and TRBJ1-5; tentatively, D is TRBD1 (5 bases). CDR3 length equals 15 residues. Trimming shortened V by 0 bases and J by 5 bases, and 11 bases separated the two germline ends. CDR3 nucleotide sequence: TGTGCCAGCAGTTTAGCCTCAGGGCCGGATCAGCCCCAGCATTTT. Protein sequence: CASSLASGPDQPQHF.

This clonotype was picked up many times. The gene calls are TRBV3-1 and TRBJ1-2; unclear D gene. Germline-derived CDR1 and CDR2 are LGHDT and YNNKEL (reference sequence). Trimming left V 1 base short and J 3 bases short, with 9 bases between. This CDR3 region has 14 residues. This chain's CDR3 is CASSQGRVDYGYTF. DNA of the CDR3: TGTGCCAGCAGCCAAGGGAGAGTAGACTATGGCTACACCTTC.

In this sample, this clonotype turned up many times. The chain joins TRBV11-1 to TRBJ2-7, with a possible D match to TRBD2 (5 bases). Trimming took off 3 bases at V and 9 bases at J, with 15 bases between the two ends. CDR1 SGHAT and CDR2 FQDESV come from the germline V gene (reference sequence). The CDR3 loop spans 13 amino acids. The CDR3 DNA is TGTGCCAGCAGCTTTTCGGGGATAAAAGTGCAGTACTTC. This codes for CASSFSGIKVQYF.

There are many counts of this clonotype. The DNA of the CDR3 is TGTGCCAGCAGTTACATTAGCGGTTACTACGAGCAGTACTTC. It codes for CASSYISGYYEQYF. The V gene is TRBV6-2 or TRBV6-3, the J gene TRBJ2-7, with a tentative D call TRBD2 (6 bases). The germline V gene has CDR1 MNHEY and CDR2 SVGEGT. The CDR3 is 14 residues long. Trimming stripped 2 bases from V and 3 bases from J, with 11 bases between.

J is TRBJ1-1 and V is TRBV4-2; D might be TRBD1 (5 bases). CDR1 and CDR2 from the germline V gene are LGHNA and YNFKEQ. With 0 bases removed from V and 5 bases from J, the gap between germline ends came to 10 bases. This CDR3 spans 14 amino acids. CDR3 nucleotides: TGTGCCAGCAGCCAAGATTGGCGGACAACTGAAGCTTTCTTT. This codes for CASSQDWRTTEAFF.

This chain links TRBV20-1 with TRBJ1-4; D unclear. This CDR3 spans 14 amino acids. Germline-derived CDR1 and CDR2 are DFQATT and SNEGSKA (reference sequence). V shed 0 bases and J shed 4 bases, with 9 bases lying between them. CDR3 sequence reads: CSAREQHLNEKLFF. CDR3 sequence (DNA): TGCAGTGCTAGAGAACAGCACCTTAATGAAAAACTGTTTTTT.

This clonotype showed up many times. The chain links TRBV5-1 to TRBJ1-4; TRBD1 matches 8 bases. This CDR3 comprises 14 residues. The germline CDR1 and CDR2 sequences are SGHRS and YFSETQ. With V trimmed by 5 bases and J by 7 bases, 7 bases remained unmatched. This CDR3 reads CASRFGTGVEKLFF. In nucleotides, the CDR3 is TGCGCCAGCAGGTTCGGGACAGGAGTTGAAAAACTGTTTTTT. Together with reference TRBV5-1 and TRBJ1-4, the CDR3 gives the full variable domain: KAGVTQTPRYLIKTRGQQVTLSCSPISGHRSVSWYQQTPGQGLQFLFEYFSETQRNKGNFPGRFSGRQFSNSRSEMNVSTLELGDSALYLCASRFGTGVEKLFFGSGTQLSVL.

The sample holds many counts of this clonotype. The chain joins TRBV6-5 to TRBJ2-1; D gene ambiguous. The CDR3 extends over 12 amino acids. In germline, CDR1 is MNHEY, CDR2 SVGAGI. V was pared by 0 bases and J by 8 bases, with 5 bases between. The CDR3 nucleotides read TGTGCCAGCAGTTACTCTAGTGATGAGCAGTTCTTC. It yields the protein CASSYSSDEQFF.

The chain combines TRBV24-1 with TRBJ2-7, with a possible D match to TRBD1 (6 bases). V lost 4 bases and J 6 bases, leaving 18 bases between the germline ends. The V gene's germline CDR1 is KGHDR and CDR2 SFDVKD. This CDR3 region has 15 residues. The CDR3 loop reads CATSDPHRVWAEQYF. The CDR3 nucleotides read TGTGCCACCAGTGACCCCCACAGGGTGTGGGCCGAGCAGTACTTC.

A few counts support this clonotype. The J gene is TRBJ2-3, the V gene TRBV4-2; D is unclear. Between the trimmed V and J ends, which lost 0 bases and 6 bases, there was a span of 4 bases. Germline V gives CDR1 LGHNA, CDR2 YNFKEQ. CDR3 length: 12 amino acids. As DNA, the CDR3 is TGTGCCAGCAGCCAAGATCAGGATACGCAGTATTTT. Amino acid sequence: CASSQDQDTQYF.

This clonotype was seen repeatedly, ten times or more. The chain is built from TRBV6-2 or TRBV6-3 and TRBJ2-7; D is possibly TRBD2 (5 bases). The CDR3 has 14 residues. Per the germline V gene, CDR1 is MNHEY and CDR2 is SVGEGT. The germline V and J ends were trimmed by 8 bases and 4 bases, with 18 bases remaining between them. CDR3: CASRNGAAFYEQYF. For the CDR3, the DNA is TGTGCCAGCCGGAACGGAGCGGCCTTTTACGAGCAGTACTTC.

This clonotype was counted many times. The rearrangement joins TRBV11-3 to TRBJ2-1; D possibly corresponds to TRBD2 (6 bases). Per germline, CDR1 SGHNT and CDR2 YENEEA. V was pared by 3 bases and J by 5 bases, with 14 bases between. The CDR3 totals 15 residues. CDR3 nucleotide sequence: TGTGCCAGCAGCTTCGGTAGCGGAATTGACAATGAGCAGTTCTTC. Residues: CASSFGSGIDNEQFF.

This clonotype was recorded at least ten times. The chain couples TRBV12-3 or TRBV12-4 to TRBJ1-1, with D hard to call. V lost 1 base and J lost 2, with 5 bases in between. The CDR3 has 13 amino acids. CDR3 loop: CASSLVDNTEAFF. In DNA, the CDR3 is TGTGCCAGCAGTTTAGTGGATAACACTGAAGCTTTCTTT.

This sequence joins TRBV4-2 and TRBJ2-2; TRBD2 aligns across 9 bases. The junction had 7 bases not matched to a gene; V was cut back by 6 bases and J by 2 bases. The V gene's germline CDR1 is LGHNA and CDR2 YNFKEQ. There are 16 residues in the CDR3. CDR3 coding DNA: TGTGCCAGCAGGGGGGTAGCGGGAGCAAACACCGGGGAGCTGTTTTTT. Encoded protein: CASRGVAGANTGELFF.

V usage is TRBV5-1 and J usage is TRBJ2-5, with TRBD1 matching 7 bases. This CDR3 is 15 amino acids long. V was clipped by 2 bases and J by 2 bases; unmatched bases: 6. CDR1 and CDR2 from the germline V gene are SGHRS and YFSETQ. The CDR3 region is CASSFYRGQQETQYF. CDR3 in DNA: TGCGCCAGCAGCTTTTACAGGGGCCAGCAAGAGACCCAGTACTTC.

The chain joins TRBV6-1 to TRBJ1-5; no reliable D call. CDR1 and CDR2 (germline): MNHNS, SASEGT. Trimming took off 5 bases at V and 11 bases at J, with 16 bases between the two ends. The CDR3 extends over 13 amino acids. Here the CDR3 reads CASSPSTTGAQHF. CDR3 DNA sequence: TGTGCCAGCAGTCCAAGCACCACCGGGGCCCAGCATTTT.